The 27 T cell receptor beta chains below come from one sample, sequenced in a study of vaccination and CD4 T cells after COVID-19. Treatment defined: roughly 10-day PBMC culture with coronavirus spike peptide pools or control peptides (ViraFEST assay). Ahead of the COVID-19 pandemic (2011-2018), the CD4+ T cells of the unexposed donor were collected. These TCRs' antigens remain unknown. Sequencing of cultured CD4+ T cell DNA used the Oncomine TCR Beta short-read assay. TCRdb processed the PCR reads anew with MiXCR; each CDR3 protein has one entry. The top ten clones hold 78% of a sample with about 2,000 distinct CDR3 sequences, more than 45% of them seen once. The source material was CD4+ T cells from blood, cultured in vitro. The receptors come from a human donor in good health.

This clonotype was seen more than once but under ten times. The chain carries TRBV19 and TRBJ2-1; TRBD2 is a possible D gene (6 bases). Germline-derived CDR1 and CDR2 are LNHDA and SQIVND (reference sequence). V lost 4 bases and J 0 bases, leaving 7 bases between the germline ends. The CDR3 has 14 residues. CDR3 sequence (DNA): TGTGCCAGTAGTACGGAGGGCTCCTACAATGAGCAGTTCTTC. Encoded protein: CASSTEGSYNEQFF.

The chain has TRBV6-1 and TRBJ1-1; 7 bases match TRBD1. The ends lost 7 bases at V and 4 bases at J; junction bases unmatched: 9. Germline V CDR1 and CDR2: MNHNS, SASEGT. The CDR3 is made up of 14 amino acids. The CDR3 sequence is CASIRGPGGTEAFF. The CDR3 region has the DNA TGTGCCAGCATCCGGGGTCCAGGGGGCACTGAAGCTTTCTTT.

This chain links TRBV2 with TRBJ1-5, with D possibly being TRBD1 (6 bases). V was cut by 6 bases and J by 7 bases, with 19 bases left in between. CDR1 and CDR2 (germline): SNHLY, FYNNEI. This CDR3 spans 15 amino acids. For the CDR3, the DNA is TGTGCCAGCAGACTTTTCCCACAGGGTGGCCAGCCCCAGCATTTT. Its protein is CASRLFPQGGQPQHF.

The rearrangement joins TRBV7-2 to TRBJ2-3; possibly TRBD1 for D (6 bases). Trimming cost V 7 bases and J 2 bases, with 13 bases left between them. The CDR3 consists of 14 residues. Germline CDR1 reads SGHTA; CDR2 reads FQGNSA. Written as DNA, the CDR3 is TGTGCCAGCATCAAAGACAGGTACACAGATACGCAGTATTTT. Amino acids: CASIKDRYTDTQYF.

CDR3 sequence: CASSLGQGIKYNEQFF. Written as DNA, the CDR3 is TGTGCCAGCAGCTTAGGACAGGGCATCAAATACAATGAGCAGTTCTTC. The V and J genes are TRBV7-9 and TRBJ2-1, with 7 positions matching TRBD1. Germline loops: CDR1 SEHNR, CDR2 FQNEAQ (reference sequence). V lost 1 base, J lost 4 bases, and 7 bases stayed unmatched. The CDR3 contains 16 residues.

V usage is TRBV28 and J usage is TRBJ1-2; a weak D match, TRBD1 (6 bases). The CDR3 extends over 14 amino acids. Germline V gene lookup returns CDR1 MDHEN and CDR2 SYDVKM. Trimming shortened V by 4 bases and J by 4 bases, and 13 bases separated the two germline ends. In nucleotides, the CDR3 is TGTGCCAGCAGTTCCGGACAGTCGCCCTATGGCTACACCTTC. This translates into CASSSGQSPYGYTF.

The chain is built from TRBV20-1 and TRBJ1-4; TRBD1 aligns across 7 bases. The trim removed 5 bases at V and 5 bases at J, leaving 5 bases unmatched. The V gene's germline CDR1 is DFQATT and CDR2 SNEGSKA (reference sequence). The CDR3 is made up of 13 amino acids. The CDR3 region is CSAPSRGNEKLFF. DNA for the CDR3: TGCAGTGCTCCGTCCAGGGGGAATGAAAAACTGTTTTTT.

The rearrangement joins TRBV18 to TRBJ2-5; D is unresolved. The V gene's germline CDR1 is KGHSH and CDR2 LQKENI. The CDR3 runs to 13 residues. V shed 6 bases and J shed 4 bases, with 12 bases lying between them. CDR3 bases: TGTGCCAGCTCTCCCATTGTAGGAGAGACCCAGTACTTC. This gives the protein CASSPIVGETQYF.

CDR3 coding DNA: TGTGCCACCCAACAGGGGGACCTCTCCAATGAGCAGTTCTTC. The encoded protein is CATQQGDLSNEQFF. The chain recombines TRBV5-4 with TRBJ2-1; TRBD1 matches at 8 bases. Germline V gives CDR1 SGHNT, CDR2 YYREEE (reference sequence). This CDR3 region has 14 residues. The V gene end was trimmed by 9 bases and the J gene end by 6 bases; junction bases not matched to a gene: 11.

The chain couples TRBV6-2 or TRBV6-3 to TRBJ2-2; 7 bases map to TRBD1. V shed 7 bases, J shed 1 base, and the junction held 0 bases outside the gene matches. The CDR3 spans 13 residues. From germline, CDR1 is MNHEY and CDR2 SVGEGT. The CDR3 region has the DNA TGTGCCAGCAACAGGGGGAACACCGGGGAGCTGTTTTTT. It encodes CASNRGNTGELFF.

This clonotype was seen only once. V gene TRBV20-1 combines with J gene TRBJ2-5, with TRBD2 as a possible D gene (5 bases). The V end was cut by 6 bases, the J end by 5 bases, with 28 bases between. The CDR3 totals 17 residues. Germline V gene data show CDR1 as DFQATT and CDR2 as SNEGSKA (reference sequence). As DNA, the CDR3 is TGCAGTGCGAGGGTTATGAAGGAACGGAGTTTCTGGGAGACCCAGTACTTC. Protein: CSARVMKERSFWETQYF.

In its sample, this clonotype was seen once. This chain joins TRBV20-1 and TRBJ1-6; D not resolved. The CDR3 sequence is 15 residues long. V was shortened by 3 bases and J by 7 bases, with 16 bases between the two germline ends. Germline loops: CDR1 DFQATT, CDR2 SNEGSKA (reference sequence). The CDR3 spells CSASLFRAQNSPLHF. CDR3 bases: TGCAGTGCTAGTTTGTTCCGAGCCCAAAATTCACCCCTCCACTTT.

This chain connects TRBV7-9 to TRBJ2-3; D unclear. The CDR3 is made up of 12 amino acids. From germline, CDR1 is SEHNR and CDR2 FQNEAQ (reference sequence). The V end was cut by 5 bases, the J end by 6 bases, with 9 bases between. CDR3 sequence: CASSRAWDTQYF. CDR3 coding DNA: TGTGCCAGCAGCCGAGCCTGGGATACGCAGTATTTT.

The gene calls are TRBV2 and TRBJ2-2, with 9 bases lining up with TRBD2. The CDR3 has 17 residues. J was trimmed by 6 bases and V by 7 bases; bases with no gene match: 15. CDR1 and CDR2 (germline): SNHLY, FYNNEI. The CDR3: CASILEVRGGGAGELFF. CDR3 bases: TGTGCCAGCATCCTTGAAGTACGCGGGGGGGGCGCCGGGGAGCTGTTTTTT.

There are a few counts of this clonotype. This sequence joins TRBV6-1 and TRBJ2-3, with 8 bases fitting TRBD1. Trimming removed 6 bases from V and 5 bases from J; junction bases left unmatched: 16. The CDR3 has 17 amino acids. Germline lookup yields CDR1 MNHNS and CDR2 SASEGT. CDR3 amino acids: CASSLSGTGIGLDTQYF. In nucleotides, the CDR3 is TGTGCCAGCAGCCTCTCCGGGACAGGTATTGGTTTAGATACGCAGTATTTT.

The chain recombines TRBV6-5 with TRBJ2-7, with D possibly TRBD2 on 6 matching bases. The CDR3 runs 15 residues. In germline, CDR1 is MNHEY, CDR2 SVGAGI. The V gene lost 4 bases and the J gene lost 4 bases, with 17 bases spanning the gap. The CDR3 nucleotides are TGTGCCAGCAGTTCGACCCTGAAGGGGAGGTACGAGCAGTACTTC. This translates into CASSSTLKGRYEQYF.

CDR3 in DNA: TGTGCCAGCAGCCCTCTTACCGACAGTAGCACAGATACGCAGTATTTT. Amino acid sequence: CASSPLTDSSTDTQYF. The rearrangement links TRBV12-3 or TRBV12-4 to TRBJ2-3, with D maybe TRBD1 (5 bases). This CDR3 spans 16 amino acids. The V end lost 6 bases, the J end lost 0 bases, and 16 bases lay between the germline ends.

The V call is TRBV6-5, the J call TRBJ2-7; 9 bases match TRBD1. The germline CDR1 and CDR2 sequences are MNHEY and SVGAGI. This CDR3 region has 15 residues. After removal of 4 bases from V and 2 bases from J, the junction contained 6 bases not matched to a gene. The CDR3 region is CASSSSTGGAYEQYF. Written as DNA, the CDR3 is TGTGCCAGCAGTTCCTCGACAGGGGGTGCCTACGAGCAGTACTTC.

The gene calls are TRBV15 and TRBJ1-4; 7 bases match TRBD1. Germline V gives CDR1 LNHNV, CDR2 YYDKDF (reference sequence). The junction had 13 bases not matched to a gene; V was cut back by 1 base and J by 8 bases. The CDR3 runs to 17 residues. The CDR3 region is CATSRGKGTVGAEKLFF. The DNA of the CDR3 is TGTGCCACCAGCAGAGGCAAAGGGACAGTCGGTGCCGAAAAACTGTTTTTT.

The chain carries TRBV6-1 and TRBJ2-5; D possibly corresponds to TRBD1 (5 bases). There are 17 residues in the CDR3. Between the trimmed V and J ends, which lost 8 bases and 3 bases, there was a span of 25 bases. The germline CDR1 and CDR2 sequences are MNHNS and SASEGT. The CDR3 bases are TGTGCCAGCTCCCAAGGCCCTTGGGCTGGGGCTGAAGAGACCCAGTACTTC. Protein sequence: CASSQGPWAGAEETQYF.

The chain carries TRBV19 and TRBJ1-5, with D uncertain. The V and J ends lost 1 base and 2 bases respectively, with 9 bases between them. The V gene's germline CDR1 is LNHDA and CDR2 SQIVND (reference sequence). CDR3 length: 15 amino acids. The CDR3 sequence: CASSIAALGNQPQHF. CDR3 coding DNA: TGTGCCAGTAGTATAGCGGCCCTTGGCAATCAGCCCCAGCATTTT.

In its sample, this clonotype was seen a few times. The chain couples TRBV30 to TRBJ2-7, with D maybe TRBD2 (6 bases). V lost 7 bases to trimming and J lost 6 bases, with 19 bases between them. Looked up from germline, CDR1 is GTSNPN and CDR2 is SVGIG (reference sequence). This CDR3 comprises 13 residues. The CDR3 loop reads CALFPGAPFEQYF. The CDR3, as DNA: TGTGCCTTATTTCCGGGAGCACCTTTCGAGCAGTACTTC.

V and J are TRBV20-1 and TRBJ2-1; D might be TRBD2 (5 bases). Germline CDR1 is DFQATT and CDR2 is SNEGSKA (reference sequence). Trimming took 7 bases from V and 4 from J, leaving 20 bases between them. The CDR3 has 15 amino acids. The CDR3 DNA reads as TGCAGTGTCCCTGGGAGAGGAAAACAATACAATGAGCAGTTCTTC. Translated: CSVPGRGKQYNEQFF.

This clonotype was seen only a few times. The chain is built from TRBV27 and TRBJ1-6, with a possible D match to TRBD1 (5 bases). V shed 3 bases and J shed 14 bases, with 14 bases lying between them. Germline V gives CDR1 MNHEY, CDR2 SMNVEV (reference sequence). The CDR3 is 13 residues long. The CDR3 sequence: CASSFIGGGTLHF. The CDR3 DNA reads as TGTGCCAGCAGTTTCATTGGGGGTGGAACCCTCCACTTT.

The rearrangement joins TRBV20-1 to TRBJ2-5; TRBD2 aligns across 9 bases. The V and J ends lost 7 bases and 5 bases, in that order; junction bases with no gene match: 8. Germline V gene data show CDR1 as DFQATT and CDR2 as SNEGSKA (reference sequence). There are 13 residues in the CDR3. Written as DNA, the CDR3 is TGCAGTGTAAGGCGGGGGGGAGACGAGACCCAGTACTTC. It encodes CSVRRGGDETQYF.

The chain uses TRBV24-1 and TRBJ2-1; 10 nucleotides match TRBD2. CDR1 is KGHDR, CDR2 SFDVKD, per germline. The CDR3 length is 15 residues. With V trimmed by 5 bases and J by 8 bases, 8 bases remained unmatched. The CDR3 DNA reads as TGTGCCACCAGTGCAGCGGGAGGGCCTATCTATGAGCAGTTCTTC. Protein: CATSAAGGPIYEQFF.

A few counts support this clonotype. The J gene is TRBJ1-2, the V gene TRBV7-2, with 7 bases aligning to TRBD1. The germline V gene encodes CDR1 SGHTA and CDR2 FQGNSA. The CDR3 is made up of 15 amino acids. Germline trimming cut 3 bases from V and 3 bases from J; bases unmatched to any gene: 7. CDR3 sequence: CASSLLQGDYYGYTF. DNA of the CDR3: TGTGCCAGCAGCTTGCTGCAGGGGGATTACTATGGCTACACCTTC.